This T cell receptor (beta chain) came from a study of CD8 T cells in ankylosing spondylitis (dated by TCRdb to about 2017). About the study as a whole: T cell receptor beta repertoires were profiled in healthy donors and ankylosing spondylitis patients so that disease-linked TCR variants could be found. Peripheral blood samples were taken, and synovial fluid was additionally collected from ankylosing spondylitis patients. The full study cohort comprised 25 ankylosing spondylitis patients and approximately 100 healthy donors.

These reads were obtained on an Illumina HiSeq 2500. Quantitative 5'-RACE with molecular barcodes was used to prepare TCR beta libraries. From the authors' description of their analysis: Disease-linked TCR variants were identified with a new computational method built on a probabilistic model of VDJ rearrangement. TCRdb cleaned the public reads at Q25 with fastp, built clones with MiXCR and kept in-frame beta chains. Each CDR3 protein appears once, grouped with its most common genes and DNA. What appears here as the V and J calls and clone size reflects TCRdb's work, not the paper's. The table for this sample lists around 330,000 distinct CDR3 sequences; roughly 10% of them were counted only once. The ten largest clones represent 9.1% of the sample. The junction shows trimming of 4 bases on V and 6 bases on J, and the gene matches do not reach 21 bases of it. Sequences SGHVS (CDR1) and FQNEAQ (CDR2) are obtained from the germline V gene. From the cysteine up to the phenylalanine, the CDR3 has a length of 19 residues. Of all the DNA, just the CDR3 is kept, 57 bases in frame from base 1.

The paper's findings and limits, for the study overall: A TCR beta motif made up of several highly homologous amino acid variants appeared to be characteristic of blood from ankylosing spondylitis patients. Some of the motif variants had been reported before in the synovial fluid and blood of reactive arthritis patients, a finding that suggests common disease-initiation mechanisms. The disease-linked clones showed a CD8+ phenotype and occurred at relatively low frequencies in peripheral blood. The disease-linked clones were reported as significantly enriched in matched synovial fluid samples from ankylosing spondylitis patients.

This clonotype came up a few times. What this receptor recognizes is not known. No base quality information exists; no much larger clone differs at one position. The chain is assembled from TRBV7-8 and TRBJ2-1, and 7 junction bases match TRBD2. The clonotype comes from a female donor with ankylosing spondylitis or in good health (not recorded which). Specimen: blood, either unsorted or a sorted T cell fraction (not recorded which). The DNA sequence is given as TGTGCCAGCAGCTCCGTTTGGCTAGCGGCCTTAGCTCGAAGCAATGAGCAGTTCTTC. This encodes CASSSVWLAALARSNEQFF.